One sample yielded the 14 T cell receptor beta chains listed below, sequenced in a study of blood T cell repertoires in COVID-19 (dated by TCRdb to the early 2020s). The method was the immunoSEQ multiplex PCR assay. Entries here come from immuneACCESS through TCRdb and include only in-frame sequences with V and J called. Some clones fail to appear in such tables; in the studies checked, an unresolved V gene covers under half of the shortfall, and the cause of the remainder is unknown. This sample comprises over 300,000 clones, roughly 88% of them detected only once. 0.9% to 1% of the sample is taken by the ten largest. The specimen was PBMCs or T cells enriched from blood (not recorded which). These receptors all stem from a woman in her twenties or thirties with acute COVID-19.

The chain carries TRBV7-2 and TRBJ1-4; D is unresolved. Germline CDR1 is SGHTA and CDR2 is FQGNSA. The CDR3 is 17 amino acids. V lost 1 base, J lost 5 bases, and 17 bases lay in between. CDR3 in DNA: TGTGCCAGCAGCTTAGGGCACAATGGCAGGCCGAATGAAAAACTGTTTTTT. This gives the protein CASSLGHNGRPNEKLFF.

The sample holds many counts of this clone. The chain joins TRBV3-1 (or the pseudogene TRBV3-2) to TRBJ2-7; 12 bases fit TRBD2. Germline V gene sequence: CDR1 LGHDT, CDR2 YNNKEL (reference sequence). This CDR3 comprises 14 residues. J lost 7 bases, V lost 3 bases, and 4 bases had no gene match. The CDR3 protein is CASSHLAGGKEQYF. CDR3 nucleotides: TGTGCCAGCAGCCACCTAGCGGGGGGGAAAGAGCAGTACTTC.

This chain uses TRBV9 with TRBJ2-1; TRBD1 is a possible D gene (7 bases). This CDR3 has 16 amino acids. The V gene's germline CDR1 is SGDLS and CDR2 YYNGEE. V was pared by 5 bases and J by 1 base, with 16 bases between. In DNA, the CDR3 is TGTGCCAGCAGTAGGGGCAGGGGGGTTTCCTACAATGAGCAGTTCTTC. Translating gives CASSRGRGVSYNEQFF.

The CDR3 loop is CASSDPGETQYF. CDR3 DNA: TGTGCCAGCAGCGACCCGGGAGAGACCCAGTACTTC. The chain recombines TRBV3-1 (or the pseudogene TRBV3-2) with TRBJ2-5, with unresolved D. Trimming cost V 5 bases and J 4 bases, with 8 bases left between them. The germline V gene has CDR1 LGHDT and CDR2 YNNKEL (reference sequence). This CDR3 spans 12 amino acids.

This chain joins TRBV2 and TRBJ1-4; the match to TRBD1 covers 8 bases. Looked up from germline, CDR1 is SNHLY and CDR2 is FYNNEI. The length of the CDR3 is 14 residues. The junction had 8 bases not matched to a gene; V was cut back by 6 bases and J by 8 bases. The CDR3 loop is CASRDRGISEKLFF. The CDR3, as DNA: TGTGCCAGCAGAGACAGGGGAATTTCCGAAAAACTGTTTTTT.

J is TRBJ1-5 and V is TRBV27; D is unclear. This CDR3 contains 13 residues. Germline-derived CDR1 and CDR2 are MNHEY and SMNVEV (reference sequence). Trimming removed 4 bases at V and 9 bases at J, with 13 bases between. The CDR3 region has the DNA TGTGCCAGCAGTTCCTACCGGAGTCGGCCCCAGCATTTT. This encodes CASSSYRSRPQHF.

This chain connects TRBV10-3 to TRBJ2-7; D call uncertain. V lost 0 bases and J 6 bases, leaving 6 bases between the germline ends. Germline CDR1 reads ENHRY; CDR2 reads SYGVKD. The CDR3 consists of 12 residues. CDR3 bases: TGTGCCATCAGTGAGTCGACATCCGAGCAGTACTTC. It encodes CAISESTSEQYF.

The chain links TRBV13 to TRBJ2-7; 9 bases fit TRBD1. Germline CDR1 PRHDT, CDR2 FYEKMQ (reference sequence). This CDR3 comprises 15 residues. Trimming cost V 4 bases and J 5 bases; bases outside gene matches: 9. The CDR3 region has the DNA TGTGCCAGCAGCTATGGGGGACAGGGTCCCCACGAGCAGTACTTC. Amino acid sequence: CASSYGGQGPHEQYF.

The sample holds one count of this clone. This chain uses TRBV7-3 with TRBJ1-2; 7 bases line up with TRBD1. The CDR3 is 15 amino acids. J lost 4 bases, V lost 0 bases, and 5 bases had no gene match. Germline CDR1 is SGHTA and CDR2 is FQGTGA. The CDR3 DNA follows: TGTGCCAGCAGCTTAACCCCAGGGGGTAGCTATGGCTACACCTTC. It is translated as CASSLTPGGSYGYTF.

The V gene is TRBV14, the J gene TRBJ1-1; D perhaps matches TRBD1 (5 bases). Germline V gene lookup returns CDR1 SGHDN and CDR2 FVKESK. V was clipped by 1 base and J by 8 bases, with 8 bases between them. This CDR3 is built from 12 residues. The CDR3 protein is CASSQVKGEAFF. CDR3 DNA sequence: TGTGCCAGCAGCCAAGTAAAGGGGGAAGCTTTCTTT.

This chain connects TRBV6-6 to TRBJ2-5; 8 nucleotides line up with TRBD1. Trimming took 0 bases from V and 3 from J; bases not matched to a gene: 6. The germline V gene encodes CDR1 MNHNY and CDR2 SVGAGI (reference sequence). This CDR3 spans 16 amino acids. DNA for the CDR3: TGTGCCAGCAGTTACTCGTTAGGACAGGGCGAAGAGACCCAGTACTTC. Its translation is CASSYSLGQGEETQYF.

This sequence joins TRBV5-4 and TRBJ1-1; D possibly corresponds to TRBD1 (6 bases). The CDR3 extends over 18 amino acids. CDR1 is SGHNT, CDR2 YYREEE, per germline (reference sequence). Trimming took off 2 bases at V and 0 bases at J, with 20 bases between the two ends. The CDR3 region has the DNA TGTGCCAGCAGCTTCGGAGCGGGGGCAGGCGTCTTGAACACTGAAGCTTTCTTT. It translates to CASSFGAGAGVLNTEAFF. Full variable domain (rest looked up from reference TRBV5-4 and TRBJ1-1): ETGVTQSPTHLIKTRGQQVTLRCSSQSGHNTVSWYQQALGQGPQFIFQYYREEENGRGNFPPRFSGLQFPNYSSELNVNALELDDSALYLCASSFGAGAGVLNTEAFFGQGTRLTVV.

The CDR3 here is CASTLTSGGTDTQYF. The CDR3 DNA follows: TGTGCCAGCACCTTGACTAGCGGGGGTACAGATACGCAGTATTTT. This chain joins TRBV28 and TRBJ2-3, with 12 bases aligning to TRBD2. Germline CDR1 MDHEN, CDR2 SYDVKM. The CDR3 totals 15 residues. Trimming took 7 bases from V and 3 from J; bases not matched to a gene: 5. Variable domain in full (rest from reference TRBV28 and TRBJ2-3): DVKVTQSSRYLVKRTGEKVFLECVQDMDHENMFWYRQDPGLGLRLIYFSYDVKMKEKGDIPEGYSVSREKKERFSLILESASTNQTSMYLCASTLTSGGTDTQYFGPGTRLTVL.

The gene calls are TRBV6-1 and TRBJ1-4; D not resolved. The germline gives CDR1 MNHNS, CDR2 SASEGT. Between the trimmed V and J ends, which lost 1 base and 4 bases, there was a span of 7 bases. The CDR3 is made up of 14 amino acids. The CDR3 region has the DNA TGTGCCAGCAGTGAAGGAGCCGTTAATGAAAAACTGTTTTTT. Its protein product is CASSEGAVNEKLFF.